The 7 T cell receptor beta chains given below trace back to one sample, sequenced in a study of somatic mutations in cytotoxic T cells in rheumatoid arthritis. Assay used: immunoSEQ multiplex PCR; TCRdb lists only in-frame clones, some missing. The sample has 9,500 to 13,000 clones; around 80% are singletons. Sequencing was performed on CD8+ T cells sorted from blood. All receptors derive from an adult with rheumatoid arthritis.

This chain links TRBV4-3 with TRBJ2-1; 12 nucleotides agree with TRBD2. The CDR3 consists of 15 residues. Germline V CDR1 and CDR2: LGHNA, YSLEER. With V trimmed by 4 bases and J by 6 bases, 4 bases remained unmatched. CDR3 protein: CASSRGTSGLNEQFF. As DNA, the CDR3 is TGCGCCAGCAGCCGCGGGACTAGCGGGCTCAATGAGCAGTTCTTC.

The chain has TRBV19 and TRBJ2-7; D is unresolved. Germline lookup yields CDR1 LNHDA and CDR2 SQIVND (reference sequence). The ends were cut back, 4 bases at V and 7 bases at J, with 20 bases in the middle. CDR3 size: 15 residues. The CDR3 spells CASSNTGSNSAEQYF. CDR3 nucleotide sequence: TGTGCCAGTAGTAATACCGGTTCGAATTCGGCGGAGCAGTACTTC.

In its sample, this clone was seen once. The chain joins TRBV6-5 to TRBJ2-1; TRBD1 is a possible D gene (6 bases). Germline CDR1 and CDR2: MNHEY and SVGAGI. V lost 6 bases to trimming and J lost 9 bases, with 12 bases between them. The CDR3 consists of 12 residues. The CDR3 region is CASRGVGAEQFF. The CDR3 DNA reads TGTGCCAGCAGGGGGGTGGGGGCTGAGCAGTTCTTC.

The chain is built from TRBV27 and TRBJ2-1; 8 bases map to TRBD2. The CDR3 spans 14 residues. Trimming at V came to 2 bases and at J to 7 bases, leaving 4 bases not matched to a gene. From germline, CDR1 is MNHEY and CDR2 SMNVEV (reference sequence). CDR3 coding DNA: TGTGCCAGCAGTTTACTGGCGGGAGGAAATGAGCAGTTCTTC. Translating gives CASSLLAGGNEQFF.

V usage is TRBV5-5 and J usage is TRBJ1-3; tentatively, D is TRBD1 (5 bases). In germline, CDR1 is SGHKS, CDR2 YYEKEE (reference sequence). CDR3 length equals 14 residues. V lost 1 base and J 4 bases, leaving 9 bases between the germline ends. CDR3 amino acids: CASSLWQGGNTIYF. The DNA for the CDR3 is TGTGCCAGCAGCTTGTGGCAGGGCGGAAACACCATATATTTT.

V usage is TRBV7-2 and J usage is TRBJ2-7; no reliable D call. The CDR3 covers 13 residues. CDR1 and CDR2 from the germline V gene are SGHTA and FQGNSA. V shed 3 bases and J shed 3 bases, with 9 bases lying between them. CDR3 protein: CASSFYFSYEQYF. CDR3 DNA sequence: TGTGCCAGCAGCTTCTATTTCAGCTACGAGCAGTACTTC.

The chain has TRBV10-1 and TRBJ1-1, with TRBD1 identical over 11 bases. Trimming removed 8 bases from V and 7 bases from J; junction bases left unmatched: 3. Germline V CDR1 and CDR2: WNHNN, SYGVQD (reference sequence). CDR3 length: 12 residues. As DNA, the CDR3 is TGCGCCAGCCAAGGGACAGGGGGTGAAGCTTTCTTT. Its translation is CASQGTGGEAFF.